Listed below are T cell receptor beta chains from one sample, sequenced in a study of T cell responses to AZD1222 COVID-19 vaccine. The method was immunoSEQ multiplex PCR; TCRdb's version includes in-frame clones alone and lacks a portion of them. The data show about 120,000 clones, around 87% seen once. Here the sequenced sample was peripheral blood, taken 28 days after the second AZD1222 dose. The receptors originated from an adult who received the AZD1222 COVID-19 vaccine. CDR3s include the opening cysteine and the closing phenylalanine or tryptophan. Each record gives: V gene, D gene, clone size, J gene, CDR3 protein, CDR3 DNA. The D gene is left open where the match is weak. The size of a clone is reported for some rows only, either as once, few or many, or as a class for expanded clones.

V gene: TRBV7-3
D gene: NA
clone size: NA
J gene: TRBJ1-2
CDR3 protein: CASSSDGHYGYTF
CDR3 DNA: TGTGCCAGCAGCTCCGACGGACACTATGGCTACACCTTC

V gene: TRBV7-9
D gene: NA
clone size: NA
J gene: TRBJ2-3
CDR3 protein: CAETPTGPTDTQSF
CDR3 DNA: TGTGCCGAAACCCCAACGGGGCCCACAGATACGCAGTCTTTT

V gene: TRBV9
D gene: NA
clone size: NA
J gene: TRBJ2-7
CDR3 protein: CASSVARAGETYEQYF
CDR3 DNA: TGTGCCAGCAGCGTAGCTAGGGCAGGAGAAACCTACGAGCAGTACTTC

V gene: TRBV9
D gene: NA
clone size: NA
J gene: TRBJ1-1
CDR3 protein: CASSVAAGTTEAFF
CDR3 DNA: TGTGCCAGCAGCGTAGCGGCAGGGACAACTGAAGCTTTCTTT

V gene: TRBV27
D gene: NA
clone size: NA
J gene: TRBJ2-7
CDR3 protein: CASSLQTGRPTYEQYF
CDR3 DNA: TGTGCCAGCAGTTTACAAACAGGGAGGCCCACCTACGAGCAGTACTTC

V gene: TRBV6-5
D gene: NA
clone size: NA
J gene: TRBJ1-5
CDR3 protein: CASSYSGARGQPQHF
CDR3 DNA: TGTGCCAGCAGTTACTCGGGGGCGCGTGGTCAGCCCCAGCATTTT

V gene: TRBV7-8
D gene: NA
clone size: NA
J gene: TRBJ2-5
CDR3 protein: CASRPPGQETQYF
CDR3 DNA: TGTGCCAGCAGGCCGCCAGGCCAAGAGACCCAGTACTTC

V gene: TRBV19
D gene: NA
clone size: once
J gene: TRBJ2-1
CDR3 protein: CASSMALRGAGEQFF
CDR3 DNA: TGTGCCAGTAGTATGGCCCTTCGGGGGGCGGGTGAGCAGTTCTTC

V gene: TRBV6-5
D gene: TRBD1
clone size: NA
J gene: TRBJ1-1
CDR3 protein: CASRSTGGTEAFF
CDR3 DNA: TGTGCCAGCAGATCGACAGGGGGCACTGAAGCTTTCTTT

V gene: TRBV7-8
D gene: NA
clone size: NA
J gene: TRBJ2-7
CDR3 protein: CASSHRGYRYEQYF
CDR3 DNA: TGTGCCAGCAGCCACCGCGGGTATAGATACGAGCAGTACTTC

V gene: TRBV12-3/TRBV12-4
D gene: NA
clone size: NA
J gene: TRBJ1-3
CDR3 protein: CASSSAGNTIYF
CDR3 DNA: TGTGCCAGCAGTTCCGCTGGAAACACCATATATTTT

V gene: TRBV7-3
D gene: NA
clone size: NA
J gene: TRBJ2-1
CDR3 protein: CASSRTGRGVDEQFF
CDR3 DNA: TGTGCCAGCAGCCGGACAGGGAGGGGTGTGGATGAGCAGTTCTTC

V gene: TRBV2
D gene: NA
clone size: once
J gene: TRBJ1-2
CDR3 protein: CASRADGNYGYTF
CDR3 DNA: TGTGCCAGCAGGGCGGACGGAAACTATGGCTACACCTTC

V gene: TRBV18
D gene: NA
clone size: NA
J gene: TRBJ2-7
CDR3 protein: CASSHRTGSNEQYF
CDR3 DNA: TGTGCCAGCTCCCATCGAACAGGGTCAAACGAGCAGTACTTC

V gene: TRBV5-6
D gene: TRBD1
clone size: once
J gene: TRBJ2-2
CDR3 protein: CASSRQGAFTGELFF
CDR3 DNA: TGTGCCAGCAGCCGACAGGGAGCCTTCACCGGGGAGCTGTTTTTT

V gene: TRBV6-2/TRBV6-3
D gene: NA
clone size: few
J gene: TRBJ1-5
CDR3 protein: CASSLRDPARDQPQHF
CDR3 DNA: TGTGCCAGCAGTCTAAGGGACCCTGCGCGGGATCAGCCCCAGCATTTT